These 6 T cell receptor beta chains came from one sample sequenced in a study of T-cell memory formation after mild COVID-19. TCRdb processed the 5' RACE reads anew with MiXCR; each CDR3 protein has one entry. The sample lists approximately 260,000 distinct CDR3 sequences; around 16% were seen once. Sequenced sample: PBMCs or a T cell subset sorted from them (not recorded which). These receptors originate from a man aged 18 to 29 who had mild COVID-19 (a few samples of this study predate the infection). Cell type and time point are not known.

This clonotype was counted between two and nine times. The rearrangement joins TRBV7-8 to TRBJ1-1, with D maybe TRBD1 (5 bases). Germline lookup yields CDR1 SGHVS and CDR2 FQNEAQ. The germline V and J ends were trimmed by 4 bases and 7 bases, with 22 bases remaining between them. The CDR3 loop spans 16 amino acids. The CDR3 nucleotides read TGTGCCAGCAGCTCGGGCCCCGGACGGACAAGCAGTGAAGCTTTCTTT. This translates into CASSSGPGRTSSEAFF.

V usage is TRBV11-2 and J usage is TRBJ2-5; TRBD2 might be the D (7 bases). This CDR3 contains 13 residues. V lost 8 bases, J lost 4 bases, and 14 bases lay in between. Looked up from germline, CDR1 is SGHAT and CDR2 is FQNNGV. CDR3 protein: CASGRGLSETQYF. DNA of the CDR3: TGTGCCAGCGGGAGGGGGTTGTCAGAGACCCAGTACTTC.

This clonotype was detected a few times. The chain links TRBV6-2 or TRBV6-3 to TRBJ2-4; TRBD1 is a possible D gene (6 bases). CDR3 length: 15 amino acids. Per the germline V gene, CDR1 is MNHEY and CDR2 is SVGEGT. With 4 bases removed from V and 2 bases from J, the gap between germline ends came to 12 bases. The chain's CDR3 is CASSFTGLSKNIQYF. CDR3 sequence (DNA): TGTGCCAGCAGTTTTACAGGGCTTTCCAAAAACATTCAGTACTTC.

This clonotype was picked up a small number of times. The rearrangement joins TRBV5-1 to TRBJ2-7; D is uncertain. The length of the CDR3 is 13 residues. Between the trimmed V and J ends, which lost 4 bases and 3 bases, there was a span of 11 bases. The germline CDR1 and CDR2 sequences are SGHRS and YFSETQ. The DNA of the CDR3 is TGCGCCAGCAGCACCACGACTGACTACGAGCAGTACTTC. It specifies CASSTTTDYEQYF. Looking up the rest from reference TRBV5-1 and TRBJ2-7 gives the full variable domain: KAGVTQTPRYLIKTRGQQVTLSCSPISGHRSVSWYQQTPGQGLQFLFEYFSETQRNKGNFPGRFSGRQFSNSRSEMNVSTLELGDSALYLCASSTTTDYEQYFGPGTRLTVT.

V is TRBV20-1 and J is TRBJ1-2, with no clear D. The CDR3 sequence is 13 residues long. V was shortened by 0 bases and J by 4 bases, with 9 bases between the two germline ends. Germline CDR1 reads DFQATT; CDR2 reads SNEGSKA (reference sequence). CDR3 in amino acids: CSARDPAIYGYTF. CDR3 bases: TGCAGTGCTAGAGATCCAGCCATCTATGGCTACACCTTC.

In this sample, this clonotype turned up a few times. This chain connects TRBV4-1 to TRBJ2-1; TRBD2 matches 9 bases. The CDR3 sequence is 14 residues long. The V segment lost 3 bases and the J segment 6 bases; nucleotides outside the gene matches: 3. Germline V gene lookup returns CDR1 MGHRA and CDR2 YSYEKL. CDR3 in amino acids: CASSQISGGNEQFF. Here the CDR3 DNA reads TGCGCCAGCAGCCAGATTAGCGGGGGCAATGAGCAGTTCTTC.